This TCR beta chain was found in a study of multiple sclerosis patients with progressive multifocal leukoencephalopathy. Findings of the study overall: Less diverse TRB repertoires were suggested in most PML patients. Whether JC virus or general immunocompromise explains the findings remained unclear.

TCRdb keeps only in-frame clones here, not all; method: immunoSEQ multiplex PCR. This sample yields 25,000 to 30,000 clones, of which approximately 85% are seen a single time; 9.5% to 15% belongs to the top ten. Note on this clone: Antigen unknown.

The CDR3 is 12 residues long. Germline-derived CDR1 and CDR2 are SGHDT and YYEEEE. V lost 0 bases, J lost 3 bases, and 4 bases lay in between. Specified time point: time of PML onset. PML was diagnosed clinically and by MRI, then confirmed by JC virus DNA in cerebrospinal fluid. PML in natalizumab-treated patients developed after between 16 and 56 months of natalizumab therapy. V gene TRBV5-6 combines with J gene TRBJ2-7; no reliable D call. This clonotype originated in a woman younger than 45 with progressive multifocal leukoencephalopathy. Sequenced material: PBMCs, taken from a patient treated with natalizumab. CDR3 region: CASSLASYEQYF. The CDR3 coding sequence is TGTGCCAGCAGCTTGGCCAGCTACGAGCAGTACTTC. The full variable domain, its missing parts supplied by reference TRBV5-6 and TRBJ2-7, is DAGVTQSPTHLIKTRGQQVTLRCSPKSGHDTVSWYQQALGQGPQFIFQYYEEEERQRGNFPDRFSGHQFPNYSSELNVNALLLGDSALYLCASSLASYEQYFGPGTRLTVT.